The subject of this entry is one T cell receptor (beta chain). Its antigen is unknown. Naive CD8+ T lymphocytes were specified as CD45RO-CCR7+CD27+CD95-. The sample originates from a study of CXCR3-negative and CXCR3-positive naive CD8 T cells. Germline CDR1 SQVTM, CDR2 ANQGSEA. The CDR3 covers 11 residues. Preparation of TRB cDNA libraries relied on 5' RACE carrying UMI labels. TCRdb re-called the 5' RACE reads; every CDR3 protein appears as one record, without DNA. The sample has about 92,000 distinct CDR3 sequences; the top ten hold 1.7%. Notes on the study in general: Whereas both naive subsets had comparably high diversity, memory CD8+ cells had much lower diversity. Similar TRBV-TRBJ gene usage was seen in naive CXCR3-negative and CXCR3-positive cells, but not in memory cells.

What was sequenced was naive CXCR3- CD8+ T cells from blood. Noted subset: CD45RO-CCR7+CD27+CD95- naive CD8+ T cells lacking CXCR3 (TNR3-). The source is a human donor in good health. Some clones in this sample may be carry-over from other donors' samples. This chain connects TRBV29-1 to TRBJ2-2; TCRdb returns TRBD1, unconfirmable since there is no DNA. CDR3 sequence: CSVTGNGELFF.